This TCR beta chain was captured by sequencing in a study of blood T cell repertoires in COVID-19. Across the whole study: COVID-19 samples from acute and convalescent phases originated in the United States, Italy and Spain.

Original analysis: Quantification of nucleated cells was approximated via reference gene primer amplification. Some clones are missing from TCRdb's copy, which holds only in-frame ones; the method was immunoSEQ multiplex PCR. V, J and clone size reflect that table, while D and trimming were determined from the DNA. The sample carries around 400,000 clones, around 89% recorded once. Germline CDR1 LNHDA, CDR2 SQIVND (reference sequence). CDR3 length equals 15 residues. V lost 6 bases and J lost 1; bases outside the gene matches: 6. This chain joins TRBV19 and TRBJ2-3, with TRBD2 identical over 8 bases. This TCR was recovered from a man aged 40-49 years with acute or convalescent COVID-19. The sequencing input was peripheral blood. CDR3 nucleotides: TGTGCCAGTAGCATCGATAGCGGGGGCACAGATACGCAGTATTTT. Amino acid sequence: CASSIDSGGTDTQYF.